This T cell receptor (beta chain) was found in a study of cytomegalovirus exposure and HLA in healthy donors. General study points: Excluded were some V segments that proved indistinguishable, including TRBV6-2 and TRBV6-3.

Looked up from germline, CDR1 is MRHNA and CDR2 is SNTAGT. CDR3 length: 16 residues. Germline trimming cut 0 bases from V and 3 bases from J; bases unmatched to any gene: 5. As concerns this clone: Its antigen is undetermined.

The PCR had 60 Vbeta and 13 Jbeta primers. Assay used: immunoSEQ multiplex PCR; TCRdb lists only in-frame clones, some missing. The data show around 130,000 clones, 80% to 85% seen once. The chain has TRBV6-4 and TRBJ2-3, with 8 bases fitting TRBD2. The sequence was collected from a man aged 25-45 years in good health and CMV-seronegative. Sequences were obtained from PBMCs. Here the CDR3 reads CASSDSIAGSTDTQYF. DNA of the CDR3: TGTGCCAGCAGTGACTCGATAGCGGGGTCGACAGATACGCAGTATTTT.